The 21 T cell receptor beta chains listed next were all sequenced from one sample in a study of blood T cell repertoires in COVID-19. Some clones are missing from TCRdb's copy, which holds only in-frame ones; the method was immunoSEQ multiplex PCR. The sample records over 250,000 clones, 89% being singletons. The sequencing sample was made of peripheral blood. The receptor set was obtained from a man aged 50 or older with acute or convalescent COVID-19.

The CDR3 region is CASSYEGVGTGELFF. CDR3 sequence (DNA): TGTGCCAGCAGTTACGAGGGAGTGGGAACCGGGGAGCTGTTTTTT. V usage is TRBV27 and J usage is TRBJ2-2, with a weak D call TRBD2 (5 bases). This CDR3 is built from 15 residues. Germline V gene data show CDR1 as MNHEY and CDR2 as SMNVEV (reference sequence). V lost 4 bases and J lost 5, with 14 bases in between.

A single count supports this clone. The chain is built from TRBV5-8 and TRBJ1-5; possibly TRBD1 for D (5 bases). Germline V gene sequence: CDR1 SGHTS, CDR2 YDEGEE. V was shortened by 3 bases and J by 10 bases, with 17 bases between the two germline ends. The length of the CDR3 is 14 residues. The CDR3 DNA sequence: TGTGCCAGCAGCTCCAGGGCCCTCCTGAGCCCCCAGCATTTT. It is translated as CASSSRALLSPQHF.

The V call is TRBV28, the J call TRBJ2-2; 9 nucleotides agree with TRBD1. The J segment lost 2 bases and the V segment lost 2 bases, leaving 6 bases of the junction unmatched. The CDR3 has 17 residues. CDR1 is MDHEN and CDR2 is SYDVKM in the germline V gene. The CDR3 DNA sequence: TGTGCCAGCAGTTTAGACCACAGGGGGCTCAACACCGGGGAGCTGTTTTTT. Protein product: CASSLDHRGLNTGELFF.

The chain has TRBV19 and TRBJ2-1, with TRBD2 matching 11 bases. There are 18 residues in the CDR3. Trimming cost V 0 bases and J 3 bases; bases outside gene matches: 7. Germline loops: CDR1 LNHDA, CDR2 SQIVND (reference sequence). The chain's CDR3 is CASSIDMRTSGFYNEQFF. CDR3 bases: TGTGCCAGTAGTATAGATATGAGGACTAGCGGGTTCTACAATGAGCAGTTCTTC. Full variable domain (outside the CDR3, taken from reference TRBV19 and TRBJ2-1): DGGITQSPKYLFRKEGQNVTLSCEQNLNHDAMYWYRQDPGQGLRLIYYSQIVNDFQKGDIAEGYSVSREKKESFPLTVTSAQKNPTAFYLCASSIDMRTSGFYNEQFFGPGTRLTVL.

The chain carries TRBV11-3 and TRBJ1-1; D is perhaps TRBD1 (5 bases). The CDR3 loop spans 14 amino acids. V was shortened by 3 bases and J by 2 bases, with 10 bases between the two germline ends. The V gene's germline CDR1 is SGHNT and CDR2 YENEEA. CDR3 DNA: TGTGCCAGCAGCTTTCAGGGTGGAAACACTGAAGCTTTCTTT. Its translation: CASSFQGGNTEAFF.

The rearrangement links TRBV7-2 to TRBJ1-4; 12 bases fit TRBD1. The CDR3 extends over 14 amino acids. The germline gives CDR1 SGHTA, CDR2 FQGNSA. V lost 5 bases and J lost 8; bases outside the gene matches: 3. The CDR3 DNA reads TGTGCCAGCAGCGGCGGGACAGGGGGCGAAAAACTGTTTTTT. This encodes CASSGGTGGEKLFF.

The chain has TRBV30 and TRBJ1-1; the match to TRBD1 covers 8 bases. This CDR3 is 14 amino acids long. The germline V gene encodes CDR1 GTSNPN and CDR2 SVGIG (reference sequence). V lost 2 bases and J lost 1; bases outside the gene matches: 3. The CDR3 protein is CAWSLGQGNTEAFF. DNA for the CDR3: TGTGCCTGGAGTCTCGGACAGGGGAACACTGAAGCTTTCTTT. Together with reference TRBV30 and TRBJ1-1, the CDR3 gives the full variable domain: SQTIHQWPATLVQPVGSPLSLECTVEGTSNPNLYWYRQAAGRGLQLLFYSVGIGQISSEVPQNLSASRPQDRQFILSSKKLLLSDSGFYLCAWSLGQGNTEAFFGQGTRLTVV.

This chain links TRBV12-3 or TRBV12-4 with TRBJ1-5; D is perhaps TRBD1 (5 bases). This CDR3 is built from 12 residues. Trimming left V 4 bases short and J 4 bases short, with 5 bases between. CDR3 bases: TGTGCCAGCAGTTCAGGGAATCAGCCCCAGCATTTT. Protein product: CASSSGNQPQHF.

V and J are TRBV19 and TRBJ1-6; tentatively, D is TRBD1 (6 bases). Trimming left V 3 bases short and J 11 bases short, with 11 bases between. The germline V gene encodes CDR1 LNHDA and CDR2 SQIVND (reference sequence). There are 13 residues in the CDR3. The CDR3 region has the DNA TGTGCCAGTAGTATGGGGGCCAGAACACCCCTCCACTTT. This sequence encodes CASSMGARTPLHF.

The chain employs TRBV2 and TRBJ1-2; no clear D gene. V lost 6 bases to trimming and J lost 0 bases, with 8 bases between them. The CDR3 contains 13 residues. CDR1 SNHLY and CDR2 FYNNEI come from the germline V gene. CDR3 in DNA: TGTGCCAGCAGCGCTAGGTCTAACTATGGCTACACCTTC. Amino acid sequence: CASSARSNYGYTF. The variable domain in full, completed from reference TRBV2 and TRBJ1-2, reads EPEVTQTPSHQVTQMGQEVILRCVPISNHLYFYWYRQILGQKVEFLVSFYNNEISEKSEIFDDQFSVERPDGSNFTLKIRSTKLEDSAMYFCASSARSNYGYTFGSGTRLTVV.

V gene TRBV19 combines with J gene TRBJ1-1; TRBD1 might be the D (6 bases). The ends were cut back, 3 bases at V and 0 bases at J, with 14 bases in the middle. There are 16 residues in the CDR3. Germline CDR1 and CDR2: LNHDA and SQIVND (reference sequence). The CDR3 DNA sequence: TGTGCCAGTAGTATTGGGCCAGGGGCCATGAACACTGAAGCTTTCTTT. Residues: CASSIGPGAMNTEAFF.

J is TRBJ2-2 and V is TRBV3-1 (or the pseudogene TRBV3-2), with TRBD2 matching 9 bases. In germline, CDR1 is LGHDT, CDR2 YNNKEL (reference sequence). V dropped 5 bases and J dropped 8; count of bases not matched to a gene: 15. The CDR3 consists of 17 residues. The CDR3 nucleotides read TGTGCCAGCAGCGCCCCCAAGGTTTTAGCGGGGGCAGGGGAGCTGTTTTTT. It encodes CASSAPKVLAGAGELFF.

The chain employs TRBV10-3 and TRBJ2-5, with D possibly being TRBD1 (5 bases). The CDR3 contains 14 residues. Germline V gene data show CDR1 as ENHRY and CDR2 as SYGVKD. Trimming shortened V by 0 bases and J by 3 bases, and 8 bases separated the two germline ends. The CDR3 DNA is TGTGCCATCAGTGAGTCAGGGGCAGAAGAGACCCAGTACTTC. Protein: CAISESGAEETQYF.

This clone has only a few counts. The chain is built from TRBV5-4 and TRBJ1-2; 7 bases map to TRBD1. In germline, CDR1 is SGHNT, CDR2 YYREEE (reference sequence). This CDR3 has 15 amino acids. Trimming cost V 4 bases and J 2 bases; bases outside gene matches: 8. CDR3 sequence reads: CASSTGTEINYGYTF. The CDR3 bases are TGTGCCAGCAGCACCGGGACAGAAATAAACTATGGCTACACCTTC.

CDR3 region: CASSLGRGSSYNEQFF. As DNA, the CDR3 is TGTGCCAGCAGCTTGGGGCGGGGAAGCTCCTACAATGAGCAGTTCTTC. V gene TRBV7-2 combines with J gene TRBJ2-1; a weak D match, TRBD2 (6 bases). CDR3 length: 16 residues. V was pared by 3 bases and J by 0 bases, with 12 bases between. CDR1 and CDR2 (germline): SGHTA, FQGNSA.

The CDR3 is CASSSTQLSGANVLTF. CDR3 bases: TGTGCCAGCAGTTCGACGCAACTATCTGGGGCCAACGTCCTGACTTTC. This chain uses TRBV6-5 with TRBJ2-6, with D unresolved. V was trimmed by 4 bases and J by 1 base, leaving 11 bases between them. Per the germline V gene, CDR1 is MNHEY and CDR2 is SVGAGI. The CDR3 extends over 16 amino acids.

The chain joins TRBV5-1 to TRBJ2-7; TRBD2 agrees at 7 bases. This CDR3 contains 14 residues. Trimming at V came to 0 bases and at J to 6 bases, leaving 6 bases not matched to a gene. The germline gives CDR1 SGHRS, CDR2 YFSETQ. The CDR3: CASSLVGGMTEQYF. The CDR3 DNA follows: TGCGCCAGCAGCTTGGTGGGAGGGATGACCGAGCAGTACTTC.

The rearrangement joins TRBV27 to TRBJ1-6, with 8 bases aligning to TRBD1. The CDR3 is 15 amino acids. CDR1 and CDR2 (germline): MNHEY, SMNVEV (reference sequence). J was trimmed by 9 bases and V by 4 bases; bases with no gene match: 8. CDR3 loop: CASSWTGPPSSPLHF. The CDR3 nucleotides are TGTGCCAGCAGTTGGACAGGGCCCCCTAGTTCACCCCTCCACTTT.

The chain links TRBV4-1 to TRBJ1-4; tentatively, D is TRBD1 (6 bases). V was shortened by 4 bases and J by 8 bases, with 14 bases between the two germline ends. The CDR3 runs 14 residues. The germline CDR1 and CDR2 sequences are MGHRA and YSYEKL. CDR3 in amino acids: CASSPRQGREKLFF. CDR3 in DNA: TGCGCCAGCAGCCCCCGGCAGGGGAGAGAAAAACTGTTTTTT.

The gene calls are TRBV12-5 and TRBJ2-3; 13 bases map to TRBD2. Germline-derived CDR1 and CDR2 are LGHNT and FRNRAP. CDR3 length equals 16 residues. V was clipped by 1 base and J by 6 bases; unmatched bases: 4. Here the CDR3 DNA reads TGTGCTAGTGGTTTGGGACTAGCGGGGGGTGGGGATACGCAGTATTTT. It translates to CASGLGLAGGGDTQYF. Full variable domain (outside the CDR3, taken from reference TRBV12-5 and TRBJ2-3): DARVTQTPRHKVTEMGQEVTMRCQPILGHNTVFWYRQTMMQGLELLAYFRNRAPLDDSGMPKDRFSAEMPDATLATLKIQPSEPRDSAVYFCASGLGLAGGGDTQYFGPGTRLTVL.

A word on this clone: One end of the junction fails to match germline, which may point to a read error. The chain carries TRBV7-7 and TRBJ2-1, with TRBD2 matching 11 bases. The CDR3 runs 18 residues. Germline V gives CDR1 SSHAT, CDR2 FNYEAQ (reference sequence). The CDR3 reads CASSLGLAGGSSYNEQFF. CDR3 DNA sequence: TGTGCTAGCAGCCTGGGGCTAGCGGGGGGAAGCTCCTACAATGAGCAGTTCTTC.